What follows is one T cell receptor beta chain and its context. Its antigen is undetermined. Profiling relied on immunoSEQ multiplex PCR, and the TCRdb table lists in-frame clones only, not all of them. Of just under 150,000 clones listed, approximately 86% are singletons. Germline V lookup: CDR1 MGHDK, CDR2 SYGVNS. V gave up 4 bases and J gave up 6 bases; unmatched junction bases: 12. This CDR3 region has 17 residues. The donors were part of the validation cohort of some 120 subjects. That cohort was separate from the first cohort, which comprised 666 subjects. This sample was taken from a study of cytomegalovirus exposure and HLA in healthy donors. Across the study: The 120 validation repertoires were reported in a later analysis to have been generated on the same platform as the roughly 670 first-cohort repertoires. General study results and limits: Investigators reported 150 to 200 TCR beta chains as tied to cytomegalovirus. The classifier was said to identify cytomegalovirus status with high specificity and sensitivity.

The receptor was isolated from a man between 18 and 35 years old in good health and CMV-seropositive. The sample comprised PBMCs. The gene calls are TRBV25-1 and TRBJ1-1; TRBD1 matches 12 bases. CDR3 sequence reads: CASSVPGTGGARAEAFF. The CDR3, as DNA: TGTGCCAGCAGTGTACCCGGGACAGGGGGCGCAAGGGCTGAAGCTTTCTTT.